The 5 T cell receptor beta chains below all came from one sample that was sequenced in a study of human T cells and chemical hapten exposure. TCRdb re-analysed the RACE reads in MiXCR, keeping a single row per CDR3 protein. This sample carries some 39,000 distinct CDR3 sequences, 7.5% to 8% of them seen once, and the ten largest clones take 1% to 1.5%. Time point denoted: pre-sensitization, week 0. Indicated treatment: therapeutic diphenylcyclopropenone sensitization with weekly scalp DPC. This specimen was whole blood, taken in connection with sensitization to the hapten diphenylcyclopropenone (DPC). These receptors came from a woman in her forties or fifties with alopecia areata. Some clones in this sample may be carry-over from other donors' samples.

The CDR3 loop reads CSVPLGLAGIRTDTQYF. CDR3 in DNA: TGCAGCGTCCCCCTCGGATTGGCCGGGATTAGGACAGATACGCAGTATTTT. The chain links TRBV29-1 to TRBJ2-3; D may be TRBD2 (5 bases). The V gene lost 6 bases and the J gene lost 3 bases, with 25 bases spanning the gap. The CDR3 is 17 residues long. Germline V gene data show CDR1 as SQVTM and CDR2 as ANQGSEA.

This clonotype was seen at least ten times. This rearrangement joins TRBV5-6 to TRBJ2-1, with 9 nucleotides matching TRBD2. Germline CDR1 SGHDT, CDR2 YYEEEE. Losses at the gene ends were 1 base for V and 10 bases for J; bases not matched to a gene: 9. This CDR3 is 15 amino acids long. CDR3 residues: CASSLLWASGTEQFF. As DNA, the CDR3 is TGTGCCAGCAGCTTGCTTTGGGCTAGCGGGACCGAGCAGTTCTTC. Drawing the rest from reference TRBV5-6 and TRBJ2-1, the complete variable domain is DAGVTQSPTHLIKTRGQQVTLRCSPKSGHDTVSWYQQALGQGPQFIFQYYEEEERQRGNFPDRFSGHQFPNYSSELNVNALLLGDSALYLCASSLLWASGTEQFFGPGTRLTVL.

The gene calls are TRBV11-2 and TRBJ2-3; 8 nucleotides match TRBD2. The length of the CDR3 is 14 residues. Germline V gives CDR1 SGHAT, CDR2 FQNNGV. J was trimmed by 1 base and V by 5 bases; bases with no gene match: 2. The CDR3 sequence: CASSTTSGTDTQYF. Written as DNA, the CDR3 is TGTGCCAGCAGCACGACTAGCGGCACAGATACGCAGTATTTT.

In this sample, this clonotype turned up many times. The gene calls are TRBV29-1 and TRBJ2-3, with a possible D match to TRBD1 (6 bases). Trimming cost V 7 bases and J 1 base, with 9 bases left between them. CDR1 is SQVTM, CDR2 ANQGSEA, per germline. CDR3 length: 12 amino acids. In nucleotides, the CDR3 is TGCAGCGCTGAGGGGGGCACAGATACGCAGTATTTT. This sequence encodes CSAEGGTDTQYF.

There are many counts of this clonotype. This chain links TRBV27 with TRBJ1-1; no firm D call. V shed 10 bases and J shed 3 bases, with 21 bases lying between them. The CDR3 contains 15 residues. Germline loops: CDR1 MNHEY, CDR2 SMNVEV (reference sequence). The CDR3 region is CATSISIGRDTEAFF. CDR3 in DNA: TGTGCCACCTCTATAAGTATTGGGAGGGACACTGAAGCTTTCTTT.